The 27 T cell receptor beta chains below all came from one sample that was sequenced in a study of metastatic and nonmetastatic thyroid tumors. TCRdb re-called the PCR reads with MiXCR. The table includes about 15,000 clones, around 30% detected once. Each patient came to thyroid surgery without any prior treatment (of any kind). Sequencing was carried out using tumor tissue. These receptors originate from a female donor with papillary thyroid cancer or a benign thyroid nodule (not recorded which). Some clones in this sample may be carry-over from other donors' samples.

The sample holds many counts of this clone. The gene calls are TRBV12-3 or TRBV12-4 and TRBJ1-5; D remains ambiguous. This CDR3 has 12 residues. The V end lost 6 bases, the J end lost 3 bases, and 6 bases lay between the germline ends. This chain's CDR3 is CASSRDNQPQHF. The CDR3 DNA sequence: TGTGCCAGCAGCAGAGACAATCAGCCCCAGCATTTT.

As for this clone: Its ends do not fully match the called genes, so a read error is possible. The chain employs TRBV14 and TRBJ2-7, with 8 nucleotides matching TRBD1. In germline, CDR1 is SGHDN, CDR2 FVKESK. The CDR3 totals 14 residues. The CDR3 DNA follows: TGTGCCAGCAGCCACCGGGACAGGCCCTACGTGCAGTACTTC. It specifies CASSHRDRPYVQYF.

As for this clone: A junction boundary mismatches the germline segment, possibly from a read error. The rearrangement links TRBV20-1 to TRBJ2-7, with 11 positions matching TRBD2. The germline CDR1 and CDR2 sequences are DFQATT and SNEGSKA (reference sequence). The CDR3 covers 16 residues. CDR3 DNA: TGCAGTGCTCCCGTGACTAGCGGGACAAGGACCTACGAGCATTACTTC. Translated: CSAPVTSGTRTYEHYF.

This clone was seen repeatedly, ten times or more. This sample includes further DNA sequences coding for the same CDR3. The gene calls are TRBV5-1 and TRBJ2-2; D gene uncertain. V shed 5 bases and J shed 7 bases, with 18 bases lying between them. CDR1 is SGHRS, CDR2 YFSETQ, per germline. This CDR3 spans 15 amino acids. In DNA, the CDR3 is TGCGCCAGCAGTAAAGGGCGGAGAGGAGACGGGGAGCTGTTTTTT. Amino acids: CASSKGRRGDGELFF.

This clone was recorded many times. The chain has TRBV12-3 or TRBV12-4 and TRBJ2-1, with D hard to call. CDR3 length: 12 amino acids. V was trimmed by 3 bases and J by 6 bases, leaving 6 bases between them. The CDR3 bases are TGTGCCAGCAGTTTCCGGCCCAATGAGCAGTTCTTC. It specifies CASSFRPNEQFF.

The chain links TRBV9 to TRBJ2-7; 12 bases map to TRBD2. The CDR3 spans 18 residues. With V trimmed by 0 bases and J by 2 bases, 9 bases remained unmatched. Germline V gives CDR1 SGDLS, CDR2 YYNGEE. The CDR3 here is CASSVGVGGLAGTYEQYF. In DNA form, the CDR3 reads TGTGCCAGCAGCGTAGGTGTTGGAGGACTAGCGGGGACCTACGAGCAGTACTTC.

This clone was counted ten times or more. This rearrangement joins TRBV20-1 to TRBJ2-1; 11 nucleotides agree with TRBD1. The germline gives CDR1 DFQATT, CDR2 SNEGSKA (reference sequence). The CDR3 extends over 14 amino acids. Losses at the gene ends were 6 bases for V and 4 bases for J; bases not matched to a gene: 5. As DNA, the CDR3 is TGCAGTGCCAGGACAGGGGGCGGTTACAATGAGCAGTTCTTC. Residues: CSARTGGGYNEQFF.

This clone was seen only a few times. CDR3 nucleotide sequence: TGCGCCAGCAGCCAAGATCAAAGGAGGGTTGGAAATCAGCCCCAGCATTTT. Amino acids: CASSQDQRRVGNQPQHF. V usage is TRBV4-1 and J usage is TRBJ1-5; no firm D call. The CDR3 extends over 17 amino acids. Germline V gene lookup returns CDR1 MGHRA and CDR2 YSYEKL. V was trimmed by 0 bases and J by 4 bases, leaving 16 bases between them.

This rearrangement joins TRBV7-2 to TRBJ2-1, with D uncertain. This CDR3 contains 11 residues. V was clipped by 1 base and J by 14 bases, with 9 bases between them. Germline lookup yields CDR1 SGHTA and CDR2 FQGNSA. The DNA of the CDR3 is TGTGCCAGCAGCTTAGGTAATAGTAAGTTCTTC. Residues: CASSLGNSKFF. The variable domain in full, with the rest retrieved from reference TRBV7-2 and TRBJ2-1, is GAGVSQSPSNKVTEKGKDVELRCDPISGHTALYWYRQSLGQGLEFLIYFQGNSAPDKSGLPSDRFSAERTGGSVSTLTIQRTQQEDSAVYLCASSLGNSKFFGPGTRLTVL.

Sample share makes this clone medium-sized. The chain joins TRBV7-9 to TRBJ1-1; D gene uncertain. CDR1 and CDR2 (germline): SEHNR, FQNEAQ (reference sequence). This CDR3 is built from 12 residues. With 5 bases removed from V and 3 bases from J, the gap between germline ends came to 7 bases. The CDR3: CASSRGHTEAFF. The CDR3 coding sequence is TGTGCCAGCAGCCGCGGACACACTGAAGCTTTCTTT.

By share of the sample, this clone is large. The V call is TRBV20-1, the J call TRBJ1-6, with 8 bases fitting TRBD1. V was clipped by 6 bases and J by 7 bases; unmatched bases: 11. The CDR3 covers 15 residues. Per germline, CDR1 DFQATT and CDR2 SNEGSKA (reference sequence). The CDR3 spells CSAGLGQGENSPLHF. The DNA for the CDR3 is TGCAGTGCCGGATTAGGACAGGGCGAGAATTCACCCCTCCACTTT.

The rearrangement joins TRBV2 to TRBJ1-2; D is possibly TRBD1 (5 bases). Germline CDR1 is SNHLY and CDR2 is FYNNEI. The length of the CDR3 is 15 residues. The V gene lost 6 bases and the J gene lost 4 bases, with 18 bases spanning the gap. CDR3 protein: CASRIPGTDFYGYTF. The CDR3, as DNA: TGTGCCAGCAGGATACCCGGGACGGATTTCTATGGCTACACCTTC. The variable domain in full, with the rest retrieved from reference TRBV2 and TRBJ1-2, is EPEVTQTPSHQVTQMGQEVILRCVPISNHLYFYWYRQILGQKVEFLVSFYNNEISEKSEIFDDQFSVERPDGSNFTLKIRSTKLEDSAMYFCASRIPGTDFYGYTFGSGTRLTVV.

The chain links TRBV5-6 to TRBJ2-7; TRBD1 is a possible D gene (6 bases). Trimming left V 2 bases short and J 5 bases short, with 17 bases between. Germline CDR1 and CDR2: SGHDT and YYEEEE. This CDR3 spans 15 amino acids. In DNA, the CDR3 is TGTGCCAGCAGCTTCGTCGTGGGGGCCAGGAACGAGCAGTACTTC. It specifies CASSFVVGARNEQYF.

This clone has at least ten counts. The rearrangement links TRBV20-1 to TRBJ2-3; D could derive from TRBD1 or TRBD2 (5 bases each). Germline V lookup: CDR1 DFQATT, CDR2 SNEGSKA (reference sequence). The CDR3 runs to 14 residues. Trimming shortened V by 8 bases and J by 0 bases, and 15 bases separated the two germline ends. The CDR3 DNA follows: TGCAGTCCGAGGGGTGGCGGGAGCACAGATACGCAGTATTTT. This sequence encodes CSPRGGGSTDTQYF.

This clone is deemed medium-sized. This CDR3 reads CASSHVQGSYGYTF. In nucleotides, the CDR3 is TGCGCCAGCAGCCATGTACAGGGAAGCTATGGCTACACCTTC. The chain recombines TRBV5-1 with TRBJ1-2; D may be TRBD1 (6 bases). The CDR3 totals 14 residues. Germline V lookup: CDR1 SGHRS, CDR2 YFSETQ. With 4 bases removed from V and 4 bases from J, the gap between germline ends came to 14 bases.

Many counts were recorded for this clone. The chain combines TRBV5-1 with TRBJ2-3; D possibly uses TRBD1 or TRBD2 (6 bases each). CDR3 length: 13 residues. Looked up from germline, CDR1 is SGHRS and CDR2 is YFSETQ. Trimming removed 0 bases at V and 5 bases at J, with 7 bases between. Here the CDR3 DNA reads TGCGCCAGCAGCTTGGAGGGGGGAGATACGCAGTATTTT. Its translation: CASSLEGGDTQYF.

This clone was detected ten times or more. This sequence may be a read error, since a much larger clone differs from it by one base. The V call is TRBV24-1, the J call TRBJ1-2; D uncertain. The V end lost 9 bases, the J end lost 3 bases, and 13 bases lay between the germline ends. Germline assignment: CDR1 KGHDR and CDR2 SFDVKD. The length of the CDR3 is 13 residues. The CDR3 DNA is TGTGCCACCGGCTCGGACGGTTACTATGGCTACACCTTC. It codes for CATGSDGYYGYTF.

In its sample, this clone was seen many times. A much larger clone lies one base from this, so it may be a read error. Within the sample, other DNA sequences also encode this same CDR3. CDR3 DNA: TGCAGCGTTAGCGGGAGTCTCACAGATACACAGTATTTT. Its protein is CSVSGSLTDTQYF. The chain combines TRBV29-1 with TRBJ2-3, with 8 bases fitting TRBD2. The V gene's germline CDR1 is SQVTM and CDR2 ANQGSEA. The CDR3 totals 13 residues.

This clone is labeled as medium-sized. The chain joins TRBV3-1 to TRBJ2-3, with TRBD2 matching 14 bases. The germline gives CDR1 LGHDT, CDR2 YNNKEL (reference sequence). V gave up 4 bases and J gave up 4 bases; unmatched junction bases: 4. This CDR3 has 16 residues. This chain's CDR3 is CASSPTSGRAADTQYF. CDR3 nucleotides: TGTGCCAGCAGCCCGACTAGCGGGAGGGCCGCAGATACGCAGTATTTT.

CDR3 protein: CASSHWTGELYTQYF. DNA of the CDR3: TGTGCCAGCAGCCATTGGACAGGGGAGTTATATACGCAGTATTTT. The chain combines TRBV11-1 with TRBJ2-3; 9 nucleotides agree with TRBD1. Germline-derived CDR1 and CDR2 are SGHAT and FQDESV (reference sequence). V lost 5 bases, J lost 7 bases, and 10 bases stayed unmatched. CDR3 length equals 15 residues.

In this sample, this clone turned up a few times. The chain joins TRBV6-4 to TRBJ2-2, with D tentatively TRBD1 (6 bases). The ends were cut back, 5 bases at V and 7 bases at J, with 14 bases in the middle. CDR1 is MRHNA, CDR2 SNTAGT, per germline. The CDR3 covers 14 residues. DNA of the CDR3: TGTGCCAGCAGTCCCTCAGGGGACGGCGGGGAGCTGTTTTTT. Residues: CASSPSGDGGELFF.

This rearrangement joins TRBV19 to TRBJ1-6; 7 nucleotides line up with TRBD1. Germline lookup yields CDR1 LNHDA and CDR2 SQIVND (reference sequence). J was trimmed by 5 bases and V by 3 bases; bases with no gene match: 13. This CDR3 is 18 amino acids long. CDR3 coding DNA: TGTGCCAGTAGTATCCCCCCCTCCCCGGGACAGAATAATTCACCCCTCCACTTT. Translated, it gives CASSIPPSPGQNNSPLHF.

As for this clone: At one boundary the junction diverges from the germline segment, which might be a read error. The chain has TRBV5-4 and TRBJ1-2, with TRBD1 matching over 12 bases. The V gene's germline CDR1 is SGHNT and CDR2 YYREEE (reference sequence). CDR3 length: 16 residues. CDR3 in amino acids: CASSFRGTGGIFIPPF. In nucleotides, the CDR3 is TGTGCCAGCAGCTTCCGGGGGACAGGGGGCATCTTTATACCACCTTTC.

This clone has at least ten counts. CDR3 sequence: CSAMGLGGYETQYF. The CDR3, as DNA: TGCAGTGCTATGGGACTGGGGGGATACGAGACCCAGTACTTC. The chain joins TRBV20-1 to TRBJ2-5; perhaps TRBD2 as D (6 bases). Germline CDR1 and CDR2: DFQATT and SNEGSKA (reference sequence). V was cut by 4 bases and J by 5 bases, with 17 bases left in between. CDR3 length: 14 residues.

The rearrangement uses TRBV6-1 and TRBJ1-6; D not resolved. Trimming shortened V by 2 bases and J by 14 bases, and 25 bases separated the two germline ends. There are 17 residues in the CDR3. In germline, CDR1 is MNHNS, CDR2 SASEGT. The chain's CDR3 is CASSETGRSRVGGTLHF. The CDR3, as DNA: TGTGCCAGCAGTGAAACGGGCAGGAGTCGGGTAGGTGGAACCCTCCACTTT.

V gene TRBV7-2 combines with J gene TRBJ1-2, with D uncertain. The CDR3 has 13 amino acids. In germline, CDR1 is SGHTA, CDR2 FQGNSA. Trimming pared 9 bases from V and 7 bases from J, leaving 18 bases between. CDR3 in DNA: TGTGCCAGTATCCAAGGATTACATATTGGCTACACCTTC. Its protein product is CASIQGLHIGYTF.

This clone has a handful of counts. The chain employs TRBV27 and TRBJ2-1; weak D call: TRBD1 (5 bases). Germline V gives CDR1 MNHEY, CDR2 SMNVEV (reference sequence). Trimming removed 3 bases at V and 4 bases at J, with 22 bases between. The CDR3 spans 18 residues. This CDR3 is CASSFKGAVSLTYNEQFF. CDR3 bases: TGTGCCAGCAGTTTTAAAGGGGCGGTTAGCTTAACTTACAATGAGCAGTTCTTC.